One and the same sample provided the 3 T cell receptor beta chains below, sequenced in a study of identical twins. TCRdb reprocessed the 5' RACE reads via MiXCR and lists one record per CDR3 protein. Among about 520,000 distinct CDR3 sequences, around 20% were seen once, and the ten largest hold around 1%. The sample was also linked to a second study, of T cells expressing NK-cell markers.

The sequenced material came from CD4+ T cells sorted from blood. Every receptor here comes from a woman between 18 and 30 years old in good health.

This clonotype has only a few counts. V is TRBV5-1 and J is TRBJ1-4; perhaps TRBD1 as D (6 bases). CDR1 is SGHRS, CDR2 YFSETQ, per germline. V lost 2 bases and J lost 3, with 8 bases in between. The CDR3 has 14 residues. The CDR3 here is CASSFTGSNEKLFF. Here the CDR3 DNA reads TGCGCCAGCAGCTTTACAGGGTCTAATGAAAAACTGTTTTTT.

This sequence joins TRBV27 and TRBJ2-1; the D gene is possibly TRBD1 (5 bases). This CDR3 contains 15 residues. Germline V gene data show CDR1 as MNHEY and CDR2 as SMNVEV (reference sequence). V gave up 8 bases and J gave up 0 bases, with 14 bases separating them. The DNA for the CDR3 is TGTGCCAGCGGGTCGACAGACCGCTCCTACAATGAGCAGTTCTTC. It codes for CASGSTDRSYNEQFF.

The chain joins TRBV20-1 to TRBJ2-2, with D perhaps matching TRBD1 or TRBD2 (5 bases each). The CDR3 length is 17 residues. Trimming removed 0 bases from V and 2 bases from J, with 16 bases in between. From germline, CDR1 is DFQATT and CDR2 SNEGSKA (reference sequence). For the CDR3, the DNA is TGCAGTGCTAGAGATCTTATAGGGACCCCAAACACCGGGGAGCTGTTTTTT. Its protein is CSARDLIGTPNTGELFF.